This T cell receptor (beta chain) was observed in a study of a mutant IDH1 vaccine in newly diagnosed glioma. Study details: Initiation of the vaccine course occurred 4-6 weeks after radiotherapy alone, or alongside temozolomide cycles. Treated patients had a mean age of about 40 years and a roughly 60% male, around 38% female split.

Noted time point: week 23, last vaccination. Doses consisted of 300 ug of mutant IDH1 20-mer peptide each, paired with topical imiquimod. Study-level findings and limits: It was over 85% of patients that developed vaccine-induced immune responses.

With regard to this clone: Its antigen is undetermined.

Some clones are missing from TCRdb's copy, which holds only in-frame ones; the method was immunoSEQ multiplex PCR. The table shows tens of thousands of clones, with about three quarters occurring only once. V was shortened by 5 bases and J by 5 bases, with 33 bases between the two germline ends. Per the germline V gene, CDR1 is LNHDA and CDR2 is SQIVND (reference sequence). The CDR3 extends over 20 amino acids. The chain has TRBV19 and TRBJ1-2; D is unresolved. Sequencing was performed on PBMCs, taken from a glioma patient whose treatment included an IDH1 peptide vaccine. This receptor was identified in a woman aged 40 to 55 with glioma. Some clones in this sample may be carry-over from other donors' samples. CDR3 sequence reads: CASSPGRVGQRRSGNYGYTF. CDR3 nucleotide sequence: TGTGCCAGTAGTCCCGGGAGGGTTGGGCAGCGCCGTTCCGGTAATTATGGCTACACCTTC.